This TCR beta chain appears in the sequencing data of a study of T cell responses to AZD1222 COVID-19 vaccine (dated by TCRdb to about 2021). Turning to the overall study: AZD1222 recipients whose second dose came at about 4 weeks and those whose second dose came at about 12 weeks were combined into one group, since spike-specific TCR depth and breadth did not differ between the two schedules. A total of 233 trial participants underwent TCR sequencing, of whom about 210 had received two doses of AZD1222 and around 25 had received two doses of the MenACWY control vaccine. Enrollment into the trials was organized by age into subgroups of 18-55, 56-69 and 70-plus years, and those subgroups contained roughly 150, 30 and 60 TCR-sequenced participants, respectively.

The CDR3 regions of human TCRbeta chains were subjected to immunosequencing. The original pipeline was this. Repertoire TCRs were checked for matches against a reference library of SARS-CoV-2-specific TCRs that had been generated using the MIRA antigen-specificity platform. Breadth meant the fraction of unique TCRs that were SARS-CoV-2-associated, whereas depth meant the fraction of total T cells that were SARS-CoV-2-associated. Using the MIRA data, every spike-specific TCR was mapped to the spike region that the TCR reacted to and assigned to either a CD4 or a CD8 class. Log10-transformed breadth and depth values were compared by one-way ANOVA with Sidak's multiple comparisons tests. In TCRdb, the immuneACCESS table is reduced to in-frame sequences with V and J assigned. These tables do not hold every clone; where another copy was compared, an unresolved V gene accounts for under half, and the others remain unexplained. V and J calls and clone size follow that table, whereas D and trimming were derived from the DNA. The sample table contains about 150,000 clones; only one count was recorded for 80% to 90% of them. Clones ranked in the top ten supply approximately 5.1% of the sample.

This clone was recorded only once. No antigen is known for it. The sample holds no much larger clone one base away, and base qualities are not on file. Other DNA sequences of this sample code for an identical CDR3. Sample time point, as interpreted from the label and publication: baseline before first vaccination. Vaccinee samples came from UK trials COV001 and COV002, including a single-blind randomized controlled phase 2/3 trial of AZD1222 (ChAdOx1 nCoV-19) in healthy adults. For TCRbeta chain sequencing, PBMC samples from trial participants were taken at day 0 and at day 28 after the second dose. On the study overall, not on this receptor specifically: Conclusions about previously exposed vaccinees are limited, since just 6 or 7 AZD1222 recipients were seropositive for SARS-CoV-2 at baseline. Vaccine-associated CD4 TCRs spanned the whole spike protein, with dominant responses in regions 160-218 and 743-854. After two AZD1222 doses, both the breadth and the depth of spike-specific TCRs were significantly higher than at day 0 and than in MenACWY recipients. Reportedly, close to half of the unique spike-specific TCRs recognized epitopes lying outside the regions that are mutated in the B.1.351 and B.1.1.7 variants. In the small 56-69-year group, the increase in depth fell short of significance, most likely because of low power. Participants were mostly white British, with more females than males. The authors suggested clonal diversity may have been underestimated. Because no day 14 peak-response samples were available, the repertoires could be characterized only after the peak T cell response.

The sample here was peripheral blood, taken on day 0 of AZD1222 vaccination. This receptor was obtained from an adult in good health.

CDR3 reads: CASSVGGYGNTIYF. The nucleotides read TGTGCCAGCAGCGTAGGAGGGTATGGAAACACCATATATTTT. The chain is encoded by TRBV9 joined to TRBJ1-3, with the D gene call left open. The germline V gene sets CDR1 to SGDLS and CDR2 to YYNGEE. At the junction V is shortened by 0 bases and J by 3 bases, with 7 bases in between. From cysteine to phenylalanine, the CDR3 is 14 amino acids long. CDR3 DNA only is kept here, 42 bases in frame from base 1. The full variable domain, with segments outside the CDR3 supplied by the reference TRBV9 and TRBJ1-3 proteins, appears as DSGVTQTPKHLITATGQRVTLRCSPRSGDLSVYWYQQSLDQGLQFLIQYYNGEERAKGNILERFSAQQFPDLHSELNLSSLELGDSALYFCASSVGGYGNTIYFGEGSWLTVV.